A single sample is the source of the 14 T cell receptor beta chains below, sequenced in a study of long-term antiretroviral therapy in people with HIV. With survey level as its setting, the immunoSEQ assay was v3.0. The protocol was immunoSEQ multiplex PCR, while the TCRdb copy is restricted to in-frame clones and leaves out a portion. The table includes 25,000 to 30,000 clones, about 86% detected once. The sequencing used unsorted PBMCs, collected 0.8 years after starting antiretroviral therapy. The receptors originated from a young woman with HIV.

V usage is TRBV5-8 and J usage is TRBJ1-5, with D maybe TRBD1 (5 bases). Germline V lookup: CDR1 SGHTS, CDR2 YDEGEE. The length of the CDR3 is 12 residues. Trimming took off 2 bases at V and 8 bases at J, with 8 bases between the two ends. CDR3 sequence reads: CASSFEGKPQHF. The CDR3 nucleotides are TGTGCCAGCAGCTTTGAGGGGAAGCCCCAGCATTTT.

This clone was seen only a few times. CDR3 coding DNA: TGTGCCAGCTGCTATTTAGGGCACCAGAACACTGAAGCTTTCTTT. Its protein is CASCYLGHQNTEAFF. The rearrangement links TRBV5-5 to TRBJ1-1; D is unclear. The V end lost 7 bases, the J end lost 1 base, and 17 bases lay between the germline ends. Per the germline V gene, CDR1 is SGHKS and CDR2 is YYEKEE (reference sequence). The CDR3 totals 15 residues. Full variable domain (rest looked up from reference TRBV5-5 and TRBJ1-1): DAGVTQSPTHLIKTRGQQVTLRCSPISGHKSVSWYQQVLGQGPQFIFQYYEKEERGRGNFPDRFSARQFPNYSSELNVNALLLGDSALYLCASCYLGHQNTEAFFGQGTRLTVV.

V gene TRBV6-5 combines with J gene TRBJ2-1, with TRBD1 as a possible D gene (6 bases). This CDR3 contains 15 residues. The V and J ends lost 7 bases and 5 bases respectively, with 18 bases between them. CDR1 MNHEY and CDR2 SVGAGI come from the germline V gene. The CDR3 DNA reads as TGTGCCAGCAAAAGGGGGACCTCGAGAAACAATGAGCAGTTCTTC. Translation: CASKRGTSRNNEQFF.

V is TRBV11-2 and J is TRBJ2-5; no firm D call. The CDR3 is 13 residues long. The V gene lost 5 bases and the J gene lost 2 bases, with 9 bases spanning the gap. CDR1 is SGHAT and CDR2 is FQNNGV in the germline V gene. CDR3 coding DNA: TGTGCCAGCAGCCCAGGATTACAAGAGACCCAGTACTTC. Its protein product is CASSPGLQETQYF.

The chain couples TRBV27 to TRBJ2-3, with D perhaps TRBD1 or TRBD2 (5 bases each). Trimming cost V 6 bases and J 10 bases, with 26 bases left between them. The CDR3 has 16 amino acids. CDR1 MNHEY and CDR2 SMNVEV come from the germline V gene (reference sequence). Here the CDR3 DNA reads TGTGCCAGCAGGGGGACCAGAGGGGCCTCACTCAGGGCGCAGTATTTT. Protein sequence: CASRGTRGASLRAQYF.

This chain joins TRBV5-1 and TRBJ1-6; no reliable D call. V was cut by 0 bases and J by 0 bases, with 7 bases left in between. The length of the CDR3 is 16 residues. Germline V gene sequence: CDR1 SGHRS, CDR2 YFSETQ. The CDR3 sequence: CASSLVPGSYNSPLHF. CDR3 DNA sequence: TGCGCCAGCAGCTTGGTCCCCGGCTCCTATAATTCACCCCTCCACTTT. Using reference TRBV5-1 and TRBJ1-6 for the parts outside the CDR3, the full variable domain is KAGVTQTPRYLIKTRGQQVTLSCSPISGHRSVSWYQQTPGQGLQFLFEYFSETQRNKGNFPGRFSGRQFSNSRSEMNVSTLELGDSALYLCASSLVPGSYNSPLHFGNGTRLTVT.

The sample holds a few counts of this clone. The CDR3 reads CASSGTGVNSPLHF. Written as DNA, the CDR3 is TGTGCCAGCAGTGGGACAGGGGTTAATTCACCCCTCCACTTT. The rearrangement links TRBV6-1 to TRBJ1-6; 9 bases agree with TRBD1. Trimming removed 4 bases from V and 6 bases from J; junction bases left unmatched: 1. Germline lookup yields CDR1 MNHNS and CDR2 SASEGT. This CDR3 comprises 14 residues.

The rearrangement joins TRBV5-6 to TRBJ2-7; the D is unclear. The CDR3 consists of 15 residues. The germline V and J ends were trimmed by 3 bases and 2 bases, with 15 bases remaining between them. CDR1 is SGHDT, CDR2 YYEEEE, per germline. The CDR3 spells CASSSSWPATYEQYV. The CDR3 coding sequence is TGTGCCAGCAGCTCCTCCTGGCCCGCTACCTACGAGCAGTACGTC.

The genes are TRBV7-6 and TRBJ2-3, with D hard to call. The CDR3 runs 14 residues. The germline V and J ends were trimmed by 3 bases and 4 bases, with 11 bases remaining between them. From germline, CDR1 is SGHVS and CDR2 FNYEAQ. CDR3 in DNA: TGTGCCAGCAGCTTCAGGCTGGGCGCAGATACGCAGTATTTT. Protein sequence: CASSFRLGADTQYF.

This clone was seen only once. CDR3: CASSGTMLLEKLFF. The CDR3 DNA is TGTGCCAGCAGCGGAACGATGCTTTTGGAAAAACTGTTTTTT. The rearrangement links TRBV5-8 to TRBJ1-4, with D unclear. Trimming took off 4 bases at V and 8 bases at J, with 15 bases between the two ends. Germline values: CDR1 SGHTS, CDR2 YDEGEE. This CDR3 spans 14 amino acids.

This clone appeared once. Here the CDR3 DNA reads TGTGCCAGCAGCTTAACCACAGGGACCCACGAGCAGTACTTC. This translates into CASSLTTGTHEQYF. The J gene is TRBJ2-7, the V gene TRBV11-3; the D gene is possibly TRBD1 (6 bases). Looked up from germline, CDR1 is SGHNT and CDR2 is YENEEA. The CDR3 sequence is 14 residues long. The germline V and J ends were trimmed by 2 bases and 5 bases, with 13 bases remaining between them.

This chain links TRBV5-6 with TRBJ1-1, with a tentative D call TRBD1 (6 bases). V was clipped by 5 bases and J by 3 bases, with 17 bases between them. CDR1 is SGHDT, CDR2 YYEEEE, per germline. The CDR3 spans 15 residues. CDR3 sequence (DNA): TGTGCCAGCAGTCGACAGGTCCACGGGGACACTGAAGCTTTCTTT. Its translation: CASSRQVHGDTEAFF.

The chain recombines TRBV15 with TRBJ1-5; the D is unclear. CDR3 length equals 14 residues. V gave up 1 base and J gave up 3 bases, with 7 bases separating them. The germline V gene has CDR1 LNHNV and CDR2 YYDKDF (reference sequence). The CDR3 is CATSRAAFNQPQHF. CDR3 sequence (DNA): TGTGCCACCAGCAGAGCCGCTTTCAATCAGCCCCAGCATTTT.

The chain employs TRBV19 and TRBJ1-5; 9 bases align to TRBD1. Trimming cost V 7 bases and J 0 bases; bases outside gene matches: 7. The CDR3 is made up of 16 amino acids. Germline V gives CDR1 LNHDA, CDR2 SQIVND (reference sequence). The CDR3 here is CASINTGGASNQPQHF. The CDR3 DNA follows: TGTGCCAGTATTAATACAGGGGGCGCTAGCAATCAGCCCCAGCATTTT.